The sequence of this TCR beta chain was determined in a study of blood T cell repertoires in COVID-19. The CDR3 length is 16 residues. V dropped 5 bases and J dropped 6 bases, with 20 bases sitting between them. Germline V CDR1 and CDR2: SGHTA, FQGNSA. The sample holds one count of this clone. Per the original methods: It was from reference gene primer amplification that nucleated cell counts were estimated. TCRdb's copy holds only in-frame clones and misses some; the assay was immunoSEQ multiplex PCR. D and trimming come from the DNA, and the V and J calls and clone size come from that table. Of tens of thousands of clones in the sample, more than 65% were seen once.

The chain recombines TRBV7-2 with TRBJ1-5; maybe TRBD1 (6 bases). This TCR was recovered from a man older than 75 with acute or convalescent COVID-19. The material sequenced was peripheral blood. CDR3: CASSQDGGAISQPQHF. For the CDR3, the DNA is TGTGCCAGCAGCCAGGACGGGGGGGCGATCAGTCAGCCCCAGCATTTT. The full variable domain, in which reference TRBV7-2 and TRBJ1-5 provide the parts outside the CDR3, is GAGVSQSPSNKVTEKGKDVELRCDPISGHTALYWYRQSLGQGLEFLIYFQGNSAPDKSGLPSDRFSAERTGGSVSTLTIQRTQQEDSAVYLCASSQDGGAISQPQHFGDGTRLSIL.